Below are 4 T cell receptor beta chains sequenced from a single sample in a study of T cells in Graves' hyperthyroidism and ophthalmopathy. There were TCR beta CDR3 regions amplified from RNA transcripts. Primed by the HTBI set, a first-round RT-PCR was run on the TCR CDR3. TCRdb fed the multiplex PCR reads into MiXCR, producing one record per CDR3 protein. This sample has around 200,000 distinct CDR3 sequences, with 18% found just once. The specimen sequenced was blood. These receptors came from a man in his forties or fifties with Graves' hyperthyroidism.

This clonotype was seen ten or more times. This chain connects TRBV9 to TRBJ1-1; D is unresolved. This CDR3 is built from 16 residues. Deletions cut 0 bases from V and 1 base from J, with 13 bases between. Germline V gives CDR1 SGDLS, CDR2 YYNGEE. The CDR3 loop reads CASSVGVGVGNTEAFF. DNA for the CDR3: TGTGCCAGCAGCGTAGGGGTCGGGGTCGGGAACACTGAAGCTTTCTTT.

CDR3 sequence: CASSSRDRTHAAFF. Written as DNA, the CDR3 is TGTGCCAGCAGTTCCCGGGACAGGACCCATGCGGCTTTCTTT. The chain employs TRBV27 and TRBJ1-1; TRBD1 matches 8 bases. The length of the CDR3 is 14 residues. Per the germline V gene, CDR1 is MNHEY and CDR2 is SMNVEV (reference sequence). V lost 4 bases, J lost 11 bases, and 12 bases stayed unmatched.

This clonotype has ten or more counts. This chain uses TRBV11-1 with TRBJ1-2; the D is unclear. Germline assignment: CDR1 SGHAT and CDR2 FQDESV (reference sequence). Trimming cost V 3 bases and J 6 bases, with 14 bases left between them. The CDR3 has 14 residues. For the CDR3, the DNA is TGTGCCAGCAGCTTGGGGTCCGCGGGAGATGGCTACACCTTC. Its translation: CASSLGSAGDGYTF.

The chain joins TRBV6-1 to TRBJ2-1; tentative D call: TRBD2 (5 bases). V was trimmed by 5 bases and J by 6 bases, leaving 8 bases between them. Germline V gene lookup returns CDR1 MNHNS and CDR2 SASEGT. CDR3 size: 12 residues. CDR3 DNA sequence: TGTGCCAGCAGTCCTAGCTTCAATGAGCAGTTCTTC. It encodes CASSPSFNEQFF.